Presented here are 7 T cell receptor beta chains from one specimen sequenced in a study of blood T cell repertoires in COVID-19. Profiled with immunoSEQ multiplex PCR; TCRdb holds only in-frame clones, not every one. The table has roughly 180,000 clones, around 85% seen once; the top ten hold roughly 20%. The source material was peripheral blood. Receptors were obtained from a man in his 70s with active or convalescent COVID-19.

The chain's CDR3 is CASSQDWARSVEGYTF. As DNA, the CDR3 is TGCGCCAGCAGCCAAGATTGGGCCCGGTCGGTTGAAGGCTACACCTTC. This rearrangement joins TRBV4-1 to TRBJ1-2; the D is unclear. V was pared by 0 bases and J by 8 bases, with 19 bases between. The CDR3 is made up of 16 amino acids. Per the germline V gene, CDR1 is MGHRA and CDR2 is YSYEKL.

The chain employs TRBV6-5 and TRBJ1-6; TRBD1 agrees at 7 bases. This CDR3 region has 15 residues. V was pared by 2 bases and J by 3 bases, with 1 base of the junction left unmatched. Germline assignment: CDR1 MNHEY and CDR2 SVGAGI. The CDR3 protein is CASSYRDSYNSPLHF. The DNA of the CDR3 is TGTGCCAGCAGTTACCGGGACAGCTATAATTCACCCCTCCACTTT.

CDR3 residues: CASSELTPSSYEQYF. CDR3 nucleotide sequence: TGTGCCAGCAGTGAATTAACCCCGAGCTCCTACGAGCAGTACTTC. The chain couples TRBV2 to TRBJ2-7, with D hard to call. Per germline, CDR1 SNHLY and CDR2 FYNNEI. The CDR3 consists of 15 residues. V lost 2 bases to trimming and J lost 0 bases, with 11 bases between them.

V usage is TRBV6-5 and J usage is TRBJ1-1; D is unclear. Germline V lookup: CDR1 MNHEY, CDR2 SVGAGI. CDR3 length: 13 residues. V was clipped by 0 bases and J by 4 bases, with 6 bases between them. This CDR3 is CASSYSGPTEAFF. CDR3 nucleotides: TGTGCCAGCAGTTACTCGGGCCCCACTGAAGCTTTCTTT.

The chain carries TRBV11-2 and TRBJ2-1; no definite D call. V shed 4 bases and J shed 0 bases, with 4 bases lying between them. CDR1 is SGHAT, CDR2 FQNNGV, per germline. This CDR3 spans 13 amino acids. The chain's CDR3 is CASSSNSYNEQFF. The CDR3 region has the DNA TGTGCCAGCAGCTCCAACTCCTACAATGAGCAGTTCTTC. Full variable domain (missing parts from reference TRBV11-2 and TRBJ2-1): EAGVAQSPRYKIIEKRQSVAFWCNPISGHATLYWYQQILGQGPKLLIQFQNNGVVDDSQLPKDRFSAERLKGVDSTLKIQPAKLEDSAVYLCASSSNSYNEQFFGPGTRLTVL.

V and J are TRBV2 and TRBJ1-2; no definite D call. The V end was cut by 4 bases, the J end by 9 bases, with 15 bases between. CDR3 length equals 13 residues. Germline CDR1 is SNHLY and CDR2 is FYNNEI. CDR3 nucleotides: TGTGCCAGCAGTGTGGAAAAGGGCGGGCGCTACACCTTC. Protein product: CASSVEKGGRYTF.

This chain joins TRBV5-1 and TRBJ1-1, with D maybe TRBD1 (5 bases). CDR1 SGHRS and CDR2 YFSETQ come from the germline V gene. V gave up 4 bases and J gave up 3 bases, with 10 bases separating them. CDR3 length equals 13 residues. The CDR3 sequence: CASSNEGDTEAFF. In DNA, the CDR3 is TGCGCCAGCAGCAATGAAGGGGACACTGAAGCTTTCTTT.